A selection of T cell receptor beta chains follows, all from one sample in a study of shared clonotypes between healthy human individuals. Sequencing was performed with immunoSEQ multiplex PCR; in TCRdb, only in-frame clones are kept and a portion is missing. The sample lists 950,000 to 1,300,000 clones, roughly 80% occurring once. Material for sequencing was memory CD4+ T cells sorted from blood. The receptors were gathered from a man between 18 and 29 years old in good health. The CDR3 runs from the conserved cysteine through the conserved F or W. A D gene is named only where the DNA matches it firmly. Rows give clone size only sometimes, using once, few, many, or a class for an expanded clone.

j_gene,d_gene,v_gene,abundance,CDR3nt,CDR3aa
TRBJ1-5,NA,TRBV5-4,few,TGTGCCAGCAGCACTGGAGGGGGAAAGCCCCAGCATTTT,CASSTGGGKPQHF
TRBJ2-1,TRBD2,TRBV9,NA,TGTGCCAGCAGCTCCGGGACTAGGACCTACAATGAGCAGTTCTTC,CASSSGTRTYNEQFF
TRBJ1-2,NA,TRBV25-1,NA,TGTGCCAGCAGTAAGCAGGGGTTGGAGGGCTACACCTTC,CASSKQGLEGYTF
TRBJ1-5,NA,TRBV30,NA,TGTGCCTGGAGTGTAAGCAGGGAGGGGAGTCAGCCCCAGCATTTT,CAWSVSREGSQPQHF
TRBJ2-1,NA,TRBV5-6,few,TGTGCCAGCAGCGAGGCAGGGGGGAGCTCCTACAATGAGCAGTTCTTC,CASSEAGGSSYNEQFF
TRBJ1-4,NA,TRBV10-3,NA,TGTGCCATCAGTGGGGCACCTGCAACTAATGAAAAACTGTTTTTT,CAISGAPATNEKLFF
TRBJ1-6,NA,TRBV6-5,NA,TGTGCCAGCACCTCCCCGGGACCAAATAATTCACCCCTCCACTTT,CASTSPGPNNSPLHF
TRBJ2-7,TRBD2,TRBV5-1,few,TGCGCCAGCAGCTCAGGACTAGTCGACTACGAGCAGTACTTC,CASSSGLVDYEQYF
TRBJ1-6,NA,TRBV6-6,NA,TGTGCCAGCAGTTCTTTTAGGACCGGGGATAATTCACCCCTCCACTTT,CASSSFRTGDNSPLHF
TRBJ2-7,NA,TRBV5-1,NA,TGCGCCAGCAGCCTACCAAGTTACGAGCAGTACTTC,CASSLPSYEQYF
TRBJ2-1,TRBD2,TRBV5-1,NA,TGCGCCAGCAGCCCTGGCGGGAGGGCCCTCAATGAGCAGTTCTTC,CASSPGGRALNEQFF
TRBJ2-2,NA,TRBV19,NA,TGTGCCAGTAGCCCCATGGAGGCCGGGGAGCTGTTTTTT,CASSPMEAGELFF
TRBJ1-1,NA,TRBV29-1,few,TGCAGCGTTGGCAGGGGAGACACTGAAGCTTTCTTT,CSVGRGDTEAFF
TRBJ2-1,TRBD1,TRBV12-5,few,TGTGCTAGTGGTTCGGGACAGGGGTCCTACAATGAGCAGTTCTTC,CASGSGQGSYNEQFF
TRBJ2-7,NA,TRBV6-5,once,TGTGCCAGCAGCCATATCGGGACCTTATTC,CASSHIGTLF
TRBJ2-3,NA,TRBV2,many,TGTGCCAGCAGTCGTGAGCGGGCCGGGGGGCCCCGAGATACGCAGTATTTT,CASSRERAGGPRDTQYF
TRBJ1-6,NA,TRBV19,NA,TGTGCCAGTAGTGACACAGGGAGCGGGGATTATAATTCACCCCTCCACTTT,CASSDTGSGDYNSPLHF
TRBJ2-5,NA,TRBV11-2,many,TGTGCCAGCAGCTTAAAGGAGACCCAGTACTTC,CASSLKETQYF
TRBJ2-7,NA,TRBV12-2,NA,TGTGCAAGTCGCTTATCCCGGGACAGGGCCTCCTACGAGCAGTACTTC,CASRLSRDRASYEQYF
TRBJ2-7,NA,TRBV6-6,NA,TGTGCCAGCAGCCCCGTCATGACCTACGAGCAGTACTTC,CASSPVMTYEQYF
TRBJ2-7,TRBD1,TRBV28,NA,TGTGCCAGCAGTTTTTTCGACAGGGACTACGAGCAGTACTTC,CASSFFDRDYEQYF
TRBJ2-1,NA,TRBV19,many,TGTGCCAGTAGTACGACAAGAAGCTACAATGAGCAGTTCTTC,CASSTTRSYNEQFF
TRBJ2-2,NA,TRBV25-1,NA,TGTGCCAGCAGTGGATCCGGGACTTACACCGGGGAGCTGTTTTTT,CASSGSGTYTGELFF
TRBJ2-2,NA,TRBV2,many,TGTGCCAGCAGTATAGGGGGCACCGGGGAGCTGTTTTTT,CASSIGGTGELFF
TRBJ1-1,NA,TRBV19,few,TGTGCCAGTAGCCTCACTCGGGTGAACACTGAAGCTTTCTTT,CASSLTRVNTEAFF
TRBJ1-5,NA,TRBV19,NA,TGTGCCAGTAGACGGAGGGTCTGGGATCAGCCCCAGCATTTT,CASRRRVWDQPQHF
TRBJ2-1,NA,TRBV7-9,few,TGTGCCAGCAGCTTTCCATCTTTAAGCTCCTACAATGAGCAGTTCTTC,CASSFPSLSSYNEQFF
TRBJ1-1,NA,TRBV7-2,NA,TGTGCCAGCAGCTTGTTCACGGGGAACACTGAAGCTTTCTTT,CASSLFTGNTEAFF
TRBJ1-1,NA,TRBV30,NA,TGTGCCTGGAGTAAAGGGAGAAACACTGAAGCTTTCTTT,CAWSKGRNTEAFF
TRBJ2-3,NA,TRBV15,NA,TGTGCCACCAGATCAACCAGCACAGATACGCAGTATTTT,CATRSTSTDTQYF
TRBJ2-5,TRBD2,TRBV28,NA,TGTGCCAGCAGTTTATACATAGGCGGGGGGGTGCGGACCCAGTACTTC,CASSLYIGGGVRTQYF
TRBJ2-1,TRBD1,TRBV5-4,NA,TGTGCCAGCAGCCGTGGACAGGGACCCTACAATGAGCAGTTCTTC,CASSRGQGPYNEQFF
TRBJ1-3,NA,TRBV7-3,NA,TGTGCCAGCAGCGCCCACTCTGGAAACACCATATATTTT,CASSAHSGNTIYF
TRBJ2-5,TRBD2,TRBV7-6,NA,TGTGCCAGCAGCTTAGCGCAAGCGGGGGGGCGAGAGACCCAGTACTTC,CASSLAQAGGRETQYF
TRBJ1-2,NA,TRBV5-5,NA,TGTGCCAGCAGCCCGGAGTTCGGCAGAAATAACTATGGCTACACCTTC,CASSPEFGRNNYGYTF
TRBJ2-1,NA,TRBV5-4,NA,TGTGCCAGCACCGTGGGCAGGGCTAGGGGGAGTAGGACAAATGAGCAGTTCTTC,CASTVGRARGSRTNEQFF
TRBJ2-5,NA,TRBV2,NA,TGTGCCAGCAGTGACCAGGGAGAGACCCAGTACTTC,CASSDQGETQYF
TRBJ2-3,TRBD2,TRBV7-2,NA,TGTGCCAGCAGCTTAGGCCTAGCGGGGGTAGGTGTAGGGTATTTT,CASSLGLAGVGVGYF
TRBJ2-3,TRBD1,TRBV5-1,NA,TGCGCCAGCAGCACGGGACAGGGGCTATTCACAGATACGCAGTATTTT,CASSTGQGLFTDTQYF
TRBJ2-2,TRBD1,TRBV9,NA,TGTGCCAGCAGCGTAGGTCGGGACAGGGGTATCGCCGGGGAGCTGTTTTTT,CASSVGRDRGIAGELFF
TRBJ2-3,TRBD1,TRBV7-2,many,TGTGCCAGCAGCCGGCGGATGGACACAGGGGGAACAGATACGCAGTATTTT,CASSRRMDTGGTDTQYF
TRBJ2-1,NA,TRBV2,few,TGTGCCAGCAGGGTTATGAGCGATGAGCAGTTCTTC,CASRVMSDEQFF
TRBJ1-2,TRBD1,TRBV5-1,NA,TGCGCCAGCAGCTTGGTAGGGACAGGGCAAGGCTACACCTTC,CASSLVGTGQGYTF
TRBJ2-6,TRBD2,TRBV30,NA,TGTGCCTGGAGTGCGGGGGGATCTGGGGCCAACGTCCTGACTTTC,CAWSAGGSGANVLTF
TRBJ2-5,NA,TRBV28,NA,TGTGCCAGCAGCGGGGGCCGGACCCAGTACTTC,CASSGGRTQYF
TRBJ2-1,NA,TRBV19,NA,TGTGCCAGTAGTATAGAAACAGGGTTGGATGAGCAGTTCTTC,CASSIETGLDEQFF
TRBJ2-7,NA,TRBV6-1,NA,TGTGCCAGCAGTACCCGAGCCTACGAGCAGTACTTC,CASSTRAYEQYF
TRBJ2-1,TRBD2,TRBV7-2,NA,TGTGCCAGCACCGCGGGAGATTTCTACAATGAGCAGTTCTTC,CASTAGDFYNEQFF
TRBJ2-1,NA,TRBV7-9,NA,TGTGCCAGCAGCTTCCGGTGGCTGGCGGACTCCTACAATGAGCAGTTCTTC,CASSFRWLADSYNEQFF
TRBJ2-5,NA,TRBV5-6,NA,TGTGCCAGCAGCTTATACCTCCAAGAGACCCAGTACTTC,CASSLYLQETQYF
TRBJ2-7,NA,TRBV5-4,few,TGTGCCAGCAGACTCGACCGTAACGAGCAGTACTTC,CASRLDRNEQYF
TRBJ2-1,TRBD2,TRBV25-1,NA,TGTGCCAGCAGTGACGCGGCTAGCGGGAGGAGTAATGAGCAGTTCTTC,CASSDAASGRSNEQFF
TRBJ2-7,TRBD1,TRBV13,NA,TGTGCCAGCAGCTTAGGCGGGACAGGGTTCTACGAGCAGTACTTC,CASSLGGTGFYEQYF